One sample yielded the 26 T cell receptor beta chains listed below, sequenced in a study of blood T cells in healthy people across ages. A second about 6 to 12 cycle PCR used barcoded and J-beta primers. TCRdb analysed the 5' RACE reads with MiXCR anew, one entry per CDR3 protein. Seen here are 1,500,000 or so distinct CDR3 sequences, roughly two fifths observed once, and the top ten hold roughly 3.7%. Sequenced material: blood. These receptors were taken from a young woman in good health.

The genes are TRBV20-1 and TRBJ1-5; D might be TRBD1 (5 bases). CDR1 is DFQATT and CDR2 is SNEGSKA in the germline V gene (reference sequence). The V and J ends lost 2 bases and 2 bases respectively, with 10 bases between them. The CDR3 has 14 amino acids. This chain's CDR3 is CSARPGPGNQPQHF. CDR3 in DNA: TGCAGTGCTAGACCAGGGCCAGGCAATCAGCCCCAGCATTTT.

The chain has TRBV28 and TRBJ1-1; D is unresolved. V was pared by 7 bases and J by 1 base, with 13 bases between. CDR1 is MDHEN, CDR2 SYDVKM, per germline. This CDR3 is built from 14 residues. The CDR3 coding sequence is TGTGCCAGCAAGAGGGTTCCTGGGAACACTGAAGCTTTCTTT. Its protein is CASKRVPGNTEAFF.

V and J are TRBV7-2 and TRBJ2-5; 7 bases match TRBD1. Germline assignment: CDR1 SGHTA and CDR2 FQGNSA. The CDR3 has 16 residues. Unmatched junction bases numbered 8, after V lost 3 bases and J lost 1 base. The CDR3 coding sequence is TGTGCCAGCAGCTTCAACCGTCACAGGGGCCAAGAGACCCAGTACTTC. Residues: CASSFNRHRGQETQYF.

This chain links TRBV5-4 with TRBJ2-3, with TRBD2 matching over 8 bases. V trimming: 2 bases; J trimming: 2 bases; junction bases outside the gene matches: 4. The germline gives CDR1 SGHNT, CDR2 YYREEE (reference sequence). There are 15 residues in the CDR3. The CDR3 nucleotides read TGTGCCAGCAGCTTTACGGGAGGGAACACAGATACGCAGTATTTT. This translates into CASSFTGGNTDTQYF.

At least ten counts were recorded for this clonotype. This chain uses TRBV20-1 with TRBJ2-3; the D gene could be TRBD1 or TRBD2 (6 bases each). CDR3 length equals 14 residues. CDR1 DFQATT and CDR2 SNEGSKA come from the germline V gene (reference sequence). Trimming took 4 bases from V and 1 from J, leaving 12 bases between them. The CDR3: CSAKEGVGTDTQYF. As DNA, the CDR3 is TGCAGTGCTAAGGAGGGGGTCGGCACAGATACGCAGTATTTT.

This chain connects TRBV6-6 to TRBJ1-1; 8 bases match TRBD1. J lost 0 bases, V lost 5 bases, and 5 bases had no gene match. The CDR3 is made up of 15 amino acids. Germline V gives CDR1 MNHNY, CDR2 SVGAGI (reference sequence). The CDR3 DNA sequence: TGTGCCAGCAGTGACCAGGGGGCAGTGAACACTGAAGCTTTCTTT. It is translated as CASSDQGAVNTEAFF.

V gene TRBV21-1 combines with J gene TRBJ2-3; the table's D call, TRBD1, was not checked against the DNA. TRBV21-1 is recorded as a pseudogene. This CDR3 has 16 residues. CDR3 sequence: CASSTRDSPGTDTQYF. The CDR3 bases are TGTGCCAGCAGCACCCGGGACAGTCCTGGCACAGATACGCAGTATTTT.

The J gene is TRBJ1-1, the V gene TRBV12-3 or TRBV12-4; D uncertain. This CDR3 has 15 amino acids. With 5 bases removed from V and 1 base from J, the gap between germline ends came to 14 bases. CDR3 bases: TGTGCCAGCAGTACTGTTCCGTCCACGAACACTGAAGCTTTCTTT. It specifies CASSTVPSTNTEAFF.

This clonotype appeared a few times. The chain combines TRBV25-1 with TRBJ1-2; no clear D gene. The CDR3 sequence is 12 residues long. Germline-derived CDR1 and CDR2 are MGHDK and SYGVNS. V lost 2 bases and J lost 6, with 7 bases in between. The DNA of the CDR3 is TGTGCCAGCAGTGAAGGCGGTAATGGCTACACCTTC. This gives the protein CASSEGGNGYTF.

The rearrangement links TRBV5-1 to TRBJ2-5; D call uncertain. This CDR3 has 16 amino acids. V dropped 3 bases and J dropped 6 bases, with 21 bases sitting between them. CDR1 is SGHRS and CDR2 is YFSETQ in the germline V gene. The chain's CDR3 is CASSSTRHGLGKTQYF. Written as DNA, the CDR3 is TGCGCCAGCAGCTCAACCCGACACGGGTTGGGAAAGACCCAGTACTTC. Supplemented by reference TRBV5-1 and TRBJ2-5, the full variable domain reads KAGVTQTPRYLIKTRGQQVTLSCSPISGHRSVSWYQQTPGQGLQFLFEYFSETQRNKGNFPGRFSGRQFSNSRSEMNVSTLELGDSALYLCASSSTRHGLGKTQYFGPGTRLLVL.

This clonotype was counted only a few times. This chain uses TRBV6-2 or TRBV6-3 with TRBJ2-1; 12 nucleotides agree with TRBD2. The CDR3 consists of 16 residues. Trimming took 6 bases from V and 3 from J; bases not matched to a gene: 6. Germline V gene sequence: CDR1 MNHEY, CDR2 SVGEGT. The DNA of the CDR3 is TGTGCCAGCAGACGGACTAGCGGGACAAACTACAATGAGCAGTTCTTC. Translation gives CASRRTSGTNYNEQFF.

This clonotype was detected a few times. The rearrangement joins TRBV5-1 to TRBJ2-7; D may match TRBD1 or TRBD2 (6 bases each). Trimming shortened V by 0 bases and J by 1 base, and 14 bases separated the two germline ends. CDR1 SGHRS and CDR2 YFSETQ come from the germline V gene. The CDR3 covers 16 residues. Here the CDR3 reads CASSLEGGPPSYEQYF. The CDR3 region has the DNA TGCGCCAGCAGCTTGGAGGGGGGCCCACCGTCCTACGAGCAGTACTTC.

This clonotype has more than one count but fewer than ten. CDR3 nucleotide sequence: TGTGCCAGCAGCGTACAGGGCACCAATCAGCCCCAGCATTTT. Protein sequence: CASSVQGTNQPQHF. V and J are TRBV7-9 and TRBJ1-5, with D perhaps matching TRBD1 (6 bases). V was trimmed by 5 bases and J by 3 bases, leaving 11 bases between them. CDR1 is SEHNR, CDR2 FQNEAQ, per germline (reference sequence). This CDR3 comprises 14 residues.

The chain is built from TRBV7-2 and TRBJ1-5, with a weak D call TRBD1 (5 bases). This CDR3 has 14 amino acids. Germline CDR1 and CDR2: SGHTA and FQGNSA. Between the trimmed V and J ends, which lost 7 bases and 7 bases, there was a span of 17 bases. The CDR3 spells CASTFQGIGQPQHF. CDR3 nucleotide sequence: TGTGCCAGCACTTTCCAGGGTATAGGACAGCCCCAGCATTTT.

The table lists this clonotype with a few counts. The genes are TRBV18 and TRBJ2-1; perhaps D is TRBD1 or TRBD2 (7 bases each). Looked up from germline, CDR1 is KGHSH and CDR2 is LQKENI. V was trimmed by 3 bases and J by 6 bases, leaving 12 bases between them. This CDR3 is 14 amino acids long. CDR3 in amino acids: CASSPARGGNEQFF. CDR3 nucleotides: TGTGCCAGCTCACCGGCCAGGGGGGGCAATGAGCAGTTCTTC.

This clonotype was found once. The V and J genes are TRBV27 and TRBJ2-3, with TRBD2 identical over 9 bases. Germline V gene lookup returns CDR1 MNHEY and CDR2 SMNVEV (reference sequence). The CDR3 is 16 amino acids. J lost 2 bases, V lost 5 bases, and 8 bases had no gene match. CDR3 bases: TGTGCCAGCAGTCTACCGACTAGCGGTCTCACAGATACGCAGTATTTT. Translated: CASSLPTSGLTDTQYF.

V gene TRBV12-3 or TRBV12-4 combines with J gene TRBJ1-3; D call uncertain. The V end was cut by 3 bases, the J end by 3 bases, with 18 bases between. This CDR3 is built from 17 residues. CDR3: CASSFSATTIFGNTIYF. As DNA, the CDR3 is TGTGCCAGCAGTTTTTCTGCAACCACCATCTTTGGAAACACCATATATTTT.

This clonotype appeared once. The V and J genes are TRBV10-1 and TRBJ2-5; 8 bases map to TRBD2. The J segment lost 1 base and the V segment lost 2 bases, leaving 6 bases of the junction unmatched. The germline V gene has CDR1 WNHNN and CDR2 SYGVQD (reference sequence). This CDR3 contains 16 residues. The CDR3: CASSEGVAGSQETQYF. For the CDR3, the DNA is TGCGCCAGCAGTGAGGGGGTAGCGGGGAGCCAAGAGACCCAGTACTTC.

This clonotype was seen at least ten times. The rearrangement uses TRBV4-3 and TRBJ2-1, with D possibly matching TRBD1 (6 bases). The germline gives CDR1 LGHNA, CDR2 YSLEER. This CDR3 has 18 amino acids. V lost 0 bases, J lost 0 bases, and 15 bases lay in between. In DNA form, the CDR3 reads TGCGCCAGCAGCCAAGATCAGGCAGGGGCCTTCTCCTACAATGAGCAGTTCTTC. It translates to CASSQDQAGAFSYNEQFF.

The chain couples TRBV7-2 to TRBJ1-1; 7 bases agree with TRBD1. Trimming at V came to 9 bases and at J to 3 bases, leaving 16 bases not matched to a gene. This CDR3 has 16 residues. The germline gives CDR1 SGHTA, CDR2 FQGNSA. The CDR3, as DNA: TGTGCCAGTGCGGTAGGGGGCGGGGGTCATGACACTGAAGCTTTCTTT. Encoded protein: CASAVGGGGHDTEAFF.

V is TRBV6-5 and J is TRBJ2-7; D perhaps matches TRBD2 (6 bases). Trimming cost V 0 bases and J 1 base, with 13 bases left between them. Germline V gene data show CDR1 as MNHEY and CDR2 as SVGAGI. The length of the CDR3 is 16 residues. CDR3 bases: TGTGCCAGCAGTTACTCGTCGGGCGGGGTATCCTACGAGCAGTACTTC. Translation: CASSYSSGGVSYEQYF.

On this clonotype: Possible read error: a much larger clone is one base away. The chain couples TRBV6-2 or TRBV6-3 to TRBJ2-1; 8 bases line up with TRBD2. The J segment lost 9 bases and the V segment lost 6 bases, leaving 13 bases of the junction unmatched. CDR1 MNHEY and CDR2 SVGEGT come from the germline V gene. The CDR3 has 15 amino acids. The chain's CDR3 is CASRSTGLVSSEQFF. The CDR3 DNA is TGTGCCAGCAGGTCCACGGGACTAGTCTCTAGTGAGCAGTTCTTC.

This sequence joins TRBV5-1 and TRBJ2-5; TRBD1 agrees at 9 bases. The end of the DNA fits TRBJ2-7 better, so the J call may be wrong. Germline CDR1 reads SGHRS; CDR2 reads YFSETQ. The CDR3 spans 12 residues. CDR3 region: CAVNWDRAEQYF. The CDR3 DNA is TGCGCCGTAAACTGGGACAGGGCCGAGCAGTACTTC.

The chain employs TRBV6-5 and TRBJ1-2; D may be TRBD1 (6 bases). V lost 0 bases and J lost 5, with 19 bases in between. The CDR3 contains 17 residues. Germline CDR1 is MNHEY and CDR2 is SVGAGI. CDR3 DNA: TGTGCCAGCAGTTACTCGGATATAAACAGGGACATATATGGCTACACCTTC. Translation gives CASSYSDINRDIYGYTF.

This clonotype was counted once. The CDR3, as DNA: TGTGCCAGCAGCTCGGGACTAGCGGGAGCGTACTTC. This encodes CASSSGLAGAYF. This chain connects TRBV7-2 to TRBJ2-7; TRBD2 aligns across 14 bases. The CDR3 runs 12 residues. Trimming cost V 4 bases and J 12 bases; bases outside gene matches: 2. Looked up from germline, CDR1 is SGHTA and CDR2 is FQGNSA.

The chain is built from TRBV3-1 and TRBJ2-5, with D unclear. The germline V and J ends were trimmed by 1 base and 5 bases, with 11 bases remaining between them. This CDR3 contains 14 residues. Germline CDR1 LGHDT, CDR2 YNNKEL (reference sequence). In nucleotides, the CDR3 is TGTGCCAGCAGCCAAGTATCGCTTTGGGAGACCCAGTACTTC. The encoded protein is CASSQVSLWETQYF.